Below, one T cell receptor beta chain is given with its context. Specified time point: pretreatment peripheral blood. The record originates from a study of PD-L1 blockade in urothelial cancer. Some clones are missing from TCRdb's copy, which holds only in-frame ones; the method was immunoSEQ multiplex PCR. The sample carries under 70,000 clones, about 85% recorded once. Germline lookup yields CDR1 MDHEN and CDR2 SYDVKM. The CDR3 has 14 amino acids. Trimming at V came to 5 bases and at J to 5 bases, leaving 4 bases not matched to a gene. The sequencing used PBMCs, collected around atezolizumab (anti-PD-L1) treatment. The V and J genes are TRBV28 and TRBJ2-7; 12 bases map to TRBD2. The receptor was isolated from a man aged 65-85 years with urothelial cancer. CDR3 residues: CASSLLAGGNEQYF. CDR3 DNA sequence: TGTGCCAGCAGTCTGCTAGCGGGAGGGAACGAGCAGTACTTC.